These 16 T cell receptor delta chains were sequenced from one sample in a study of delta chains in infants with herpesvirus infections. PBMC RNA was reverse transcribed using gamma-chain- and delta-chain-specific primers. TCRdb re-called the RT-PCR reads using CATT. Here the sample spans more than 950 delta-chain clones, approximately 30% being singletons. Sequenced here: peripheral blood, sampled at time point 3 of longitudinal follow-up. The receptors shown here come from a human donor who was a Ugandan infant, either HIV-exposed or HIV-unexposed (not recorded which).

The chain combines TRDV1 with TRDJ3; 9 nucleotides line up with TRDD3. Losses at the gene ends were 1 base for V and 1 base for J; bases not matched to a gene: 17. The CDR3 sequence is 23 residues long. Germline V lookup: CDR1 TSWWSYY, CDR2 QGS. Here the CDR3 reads CALGERPTGWGITQSWDTRQMFF. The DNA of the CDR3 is TGTGCTCTTGGGGAACGTCCTACAGGCTGGGGGATTACACAGTCCTGGGACACCCGACAGATGTTTTTC.

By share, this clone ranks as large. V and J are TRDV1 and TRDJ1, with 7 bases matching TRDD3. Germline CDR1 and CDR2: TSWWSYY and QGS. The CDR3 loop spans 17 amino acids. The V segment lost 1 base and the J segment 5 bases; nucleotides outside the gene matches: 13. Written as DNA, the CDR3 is TGTGCTCTTGGGGAACCAACCTGGGGGTACCCCAAGGATAAACTCATCTTT. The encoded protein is CALGEPTWGYPKDKLIF.

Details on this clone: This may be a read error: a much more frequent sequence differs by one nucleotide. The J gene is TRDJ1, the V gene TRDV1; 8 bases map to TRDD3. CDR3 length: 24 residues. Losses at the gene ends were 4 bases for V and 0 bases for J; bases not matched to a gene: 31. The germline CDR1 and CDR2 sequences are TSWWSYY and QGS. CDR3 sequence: CALGGLASIHPSYWGHTYTDKLIF. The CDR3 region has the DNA TGTGCTCTTGGGGGACTAGCTTCCATACACCCTTCGTACTGGGGGCACACTTACACCGATAAACTCATCTTT.

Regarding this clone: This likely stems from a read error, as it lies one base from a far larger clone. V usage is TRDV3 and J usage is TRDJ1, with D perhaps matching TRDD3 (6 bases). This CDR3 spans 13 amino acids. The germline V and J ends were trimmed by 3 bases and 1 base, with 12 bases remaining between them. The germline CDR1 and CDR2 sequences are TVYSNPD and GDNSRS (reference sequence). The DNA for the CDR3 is TGTGCCTTGTTGGATACCGGCACCGATAAACTCATCTTT. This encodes CALLDTGTDKLIF.

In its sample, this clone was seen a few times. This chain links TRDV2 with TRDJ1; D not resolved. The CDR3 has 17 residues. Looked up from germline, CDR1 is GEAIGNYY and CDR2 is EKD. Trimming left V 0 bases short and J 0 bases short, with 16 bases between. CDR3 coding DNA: TGTGCCTGTGACACCACGGGGCCAACCCCGTACACCGATAAACTCATCTTT. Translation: CACDTTGPTPYTDKLIF.

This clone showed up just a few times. The CDR3 reads CALGELVGSSPGLGTPDPGRGKLIF. In DNA form, the CDR3 reads TGTGCTCTTGGGGAACTAGTGGGGTCTTCCCCGGGACTGGGGACCCCGGACCCCGGTCGTGGTAAACTCATCTTT. The chain couples TRDV1 to TRDJ1; 7 bases match TRDD3. Looked up from germline, CDR1 is TSWWSYY and CDR2 is QGS. The CDR3 contains 25 residues. With 0 bases clipped from V and 7 bases from J, the junction kept 38 bases outside the gene matches.

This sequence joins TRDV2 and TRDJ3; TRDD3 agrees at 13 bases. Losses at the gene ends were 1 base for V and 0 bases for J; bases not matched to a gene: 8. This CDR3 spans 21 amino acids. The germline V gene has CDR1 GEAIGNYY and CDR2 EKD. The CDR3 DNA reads TGTGCCTGTGACACGGTACTGGGGGATACGATGAGCTCCTGGGACACCCGACAGATGTTTTTC. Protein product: CACDTVLGDTMSSWDTRQMFF.

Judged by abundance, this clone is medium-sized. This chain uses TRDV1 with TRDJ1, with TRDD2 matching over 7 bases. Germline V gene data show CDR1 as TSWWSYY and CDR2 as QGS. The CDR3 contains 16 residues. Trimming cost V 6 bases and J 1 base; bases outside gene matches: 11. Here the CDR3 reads CALGGVPTPTTDKLIF. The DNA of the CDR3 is TGTGCTCTTGGTGGGGTTCCTACGCCTACCACCGATAAACTCATCTTT.

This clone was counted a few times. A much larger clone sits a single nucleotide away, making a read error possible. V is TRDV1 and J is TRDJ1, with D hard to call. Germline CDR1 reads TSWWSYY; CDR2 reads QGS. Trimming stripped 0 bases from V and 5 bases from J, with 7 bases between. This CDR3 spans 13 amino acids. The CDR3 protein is CALGELFRDKLIF. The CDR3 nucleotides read TGTGCTCTTGGGGAACTATTCCGTGATAAACTCATCTTT.

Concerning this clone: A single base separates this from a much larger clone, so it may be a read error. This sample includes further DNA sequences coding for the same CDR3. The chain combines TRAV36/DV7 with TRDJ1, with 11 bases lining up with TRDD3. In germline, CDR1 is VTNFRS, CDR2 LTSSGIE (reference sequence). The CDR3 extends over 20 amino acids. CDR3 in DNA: TGTGCCATGCTTCCCCAAGGATGGGGGATACGCGAAATCTGCGGCGATAAACTCATCTTT. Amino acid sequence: CAMLPQGWGIREICGDKLIF.

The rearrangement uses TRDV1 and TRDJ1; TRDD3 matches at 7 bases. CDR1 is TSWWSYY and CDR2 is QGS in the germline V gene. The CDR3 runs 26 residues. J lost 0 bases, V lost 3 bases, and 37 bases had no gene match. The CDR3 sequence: CALGEALKGKVCVHVLGAQYTDKLIF. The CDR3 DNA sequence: TGTGCTCTTGGGGAGGCCCTAAAGGGGAAGGTTTGCGTCCATGTCCTGGGGGCCCAGTACACCGATAAACTCATCTTT.

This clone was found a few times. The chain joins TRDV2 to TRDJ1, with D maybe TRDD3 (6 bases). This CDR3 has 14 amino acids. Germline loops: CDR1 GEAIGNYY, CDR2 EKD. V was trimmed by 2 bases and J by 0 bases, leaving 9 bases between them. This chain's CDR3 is CACDNLGYTDKLIF. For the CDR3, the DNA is TGTGCCTGTGACAACCTGGGGTACACCGATAAACTCATCTTT.

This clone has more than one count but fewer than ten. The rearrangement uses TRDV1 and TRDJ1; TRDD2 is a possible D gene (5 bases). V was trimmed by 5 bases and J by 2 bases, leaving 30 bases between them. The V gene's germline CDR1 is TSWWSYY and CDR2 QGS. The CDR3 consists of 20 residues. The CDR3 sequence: CALGQELPVLPFERTDKLIF. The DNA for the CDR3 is TGTGCTCTTGGGCAAGAATTACCCGTACTGCCCTTCGAGCGGACCGATAAACTCATCTTT.

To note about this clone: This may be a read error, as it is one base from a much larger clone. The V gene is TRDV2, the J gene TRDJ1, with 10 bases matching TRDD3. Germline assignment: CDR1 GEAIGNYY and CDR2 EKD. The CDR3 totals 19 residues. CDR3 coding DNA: TGTGCCCGTGACACCTTGGGGGATACTCAAAAGGGGTACACCGATAAACTCATCTTT. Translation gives CARDTLGDTQKGYTDKLIF.

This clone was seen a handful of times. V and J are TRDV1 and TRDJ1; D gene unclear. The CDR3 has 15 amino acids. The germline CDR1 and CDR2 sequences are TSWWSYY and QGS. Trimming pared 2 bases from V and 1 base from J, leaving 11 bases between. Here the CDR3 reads CALGESDARTDKLIF. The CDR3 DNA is TGTGCTCTTGGGGAATCCGACGCGCGCACCGATAAACTCATCTTT.

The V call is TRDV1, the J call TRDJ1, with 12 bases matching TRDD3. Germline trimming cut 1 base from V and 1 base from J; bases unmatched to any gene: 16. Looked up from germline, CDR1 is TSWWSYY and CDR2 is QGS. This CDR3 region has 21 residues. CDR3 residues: CALGEPFLPVLGDTPTDKLIF. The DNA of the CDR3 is TGTGCTCTTGGGGAACCCTTCCTCCCGGTACTGGGGGATACTCCCACCGATAAACTCATCTTT.